This entry describes one T cell receptor (beta chain). The antigen is undetermined. This sample was included in a study of blood T cells in healthy people across ages. Findings and limits, study-wide: Whereas aged donors had fewer naive CD4+ cells, long-lived donors had more of them and higher diversity.

The trim removed 3 bases at V and 5 bases at J, leaving 6 bases unmatched. The CDR3 extends over 14 amino acids. Germline loops: CDR1 SGHTA, CDR2 FQGNSA. A second PCR, run for about 7 to 11 cycles, used a sample-barcoded 5' primer plus a J-beta primer mix. In TCRdb, the 5' RACE reads were re-called with MiXCR into one record per CDR3 protein. The sample yields about 640,000 distinct CDR3 sequences, roughly 53% seen once. V and J are TRBV7-2 and TRBJ1-1, with TRBD1 matching over 7 bases. The sequencing input was blood. The receptor comes from a man between 60 and 70 years old in good health. The CDR3 region is CASSFRGRWTEAFF. In DNA, the CDR3 is TGTGCCAGCAGCTTTAGGGGGCGGTGGACTGAAGCTTTCTTT.